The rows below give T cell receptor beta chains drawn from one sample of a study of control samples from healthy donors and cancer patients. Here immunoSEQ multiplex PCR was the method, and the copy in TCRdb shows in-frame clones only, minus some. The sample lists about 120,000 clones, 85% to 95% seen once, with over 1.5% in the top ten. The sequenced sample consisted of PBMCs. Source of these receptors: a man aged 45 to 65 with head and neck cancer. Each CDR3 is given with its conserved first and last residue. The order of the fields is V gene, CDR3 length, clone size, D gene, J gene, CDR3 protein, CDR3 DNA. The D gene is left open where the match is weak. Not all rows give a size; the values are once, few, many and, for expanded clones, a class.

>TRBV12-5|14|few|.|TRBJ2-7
CASGLSHGSYEQYF
TGTGCTAGTGGTTTGTCCCACGGCTCCTACGAGCAGTACTTC
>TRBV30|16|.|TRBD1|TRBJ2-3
CAWGPTGGVLVDTQYF
TGTGCCTGGGGCCCGACAGGGGGCGTTTTGGTAGATACGCAGTATTTT
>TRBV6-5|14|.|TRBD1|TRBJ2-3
CASSSTGVGDTQYF
TGTGCCAGCAGCTCAACAGGGGTCGGAGATACGCAGTATTTT
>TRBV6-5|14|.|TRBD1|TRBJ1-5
CASSYDRDNQPQHF
TGTGCCAGCAGTTACGACAGGGACAATCAGCCCCAGCATTTT
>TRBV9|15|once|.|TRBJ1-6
CASSVGTNDNSPLHF
TGTGCCAGCAGCGTAGGCACAAACGATAATTCACCCCTCCACTTT
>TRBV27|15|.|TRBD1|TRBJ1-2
CASTPRPGGTYGYTF
TGTGCCAGCACCCCCCGGCCAGGGGGGACCTATGGCTACACCTTC
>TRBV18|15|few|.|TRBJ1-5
CASSPQASSNQPQHF
TGTGCCAGCTCACCACAGGCTTCGAGCAATCAGCCCCAGCATTTT
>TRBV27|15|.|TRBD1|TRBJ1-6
CASRIIGQGLTPLHF
TGTGCCAGCCGGATCATTGGACAGGGGTTAACACCCCTCCACTTT
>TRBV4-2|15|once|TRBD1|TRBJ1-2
CASSHADRGGAGYTF
TGTGCCAGCAGCCATGCTGACAGGGGGGGTGCAGGCTACACCTTC
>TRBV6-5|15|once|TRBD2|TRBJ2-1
CASSYWGGSYNEQFF
TGTGCCAGCAGTTACTGGGGGGGCTCCTACAATGAGCAGTTCTTC
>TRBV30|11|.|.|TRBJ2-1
CAWSKRAEQFF
TGTGCCTGGAGTAAACGGGCCGAGCAGTTCTTC
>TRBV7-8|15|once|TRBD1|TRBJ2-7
CASRLRDSFLYEQYF
TGTGCCAGCAGACTCCGGGACAGCTTCCTCTACGAGCAGTACTTC
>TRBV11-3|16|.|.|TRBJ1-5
CASSPQPQGLDQPQHF
TGTGCCAGCAGCCCCCAACCTCAGGGCTTGGATCAGCCCCAGCATTTT
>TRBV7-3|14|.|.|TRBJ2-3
CASSLGGPADTQYF
TGTGCCAGCAGCTTGGGGGGGCCGGCAGATACGCAGTATTTT
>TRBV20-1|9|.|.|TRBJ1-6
CSARSPLHF
TGCAGTGCTAGATCGCCCCTCCACTTT
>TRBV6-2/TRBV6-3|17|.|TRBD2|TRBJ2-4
CASSYHGTSGVPNIQYF
TGTGCCAGCAGTTACCACGGGACTAGCGGGGTCCCAAACATTCAGTACTTC
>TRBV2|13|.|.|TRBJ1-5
CASSRRPEQPQHF
TGTGCCAGCAGTCGTCGTCCCGAACAGCCCCAGCATTTT
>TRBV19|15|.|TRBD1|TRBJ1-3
CASSARGQGADTIYF
TGTGCCAGTAGTGCCCGAGGACAGGGGGCGGACACCATATATTTT
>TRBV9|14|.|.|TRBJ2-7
CASSDESGPYEQYF
TGTGCCAGCAGTGACGAAAGCGGACCTTACGAGCAGTACTTC
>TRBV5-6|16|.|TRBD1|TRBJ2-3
CASSLGQGTSTDTQYF
TGTGCCAGCAGCTTGGGACAGGGCACTAGCACAGATACGCAGTATTTT
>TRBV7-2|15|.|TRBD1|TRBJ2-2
CASSPGQGGAGELFF
TGTGCCAGCAGCCCCGGACAGGGAGGCGCCGGGGAGCTGTTTTTT
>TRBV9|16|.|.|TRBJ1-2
CASSVGSGGGPYGYTF
TGTGCCAGCAGCGTAGGAAGCGGGGGGGGACCTTATGGCTACACCTTC
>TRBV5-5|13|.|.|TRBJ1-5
CASSLMGSKPQHF
TGTGCCAGCAGCTTGATGGGGTCCAAGCCCCAGCATTTT
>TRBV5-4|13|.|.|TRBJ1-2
CASSFPGGDGYTF
TGTGCCAGCAGCTTCCCGGGTGGGGATGGCTACACCTTC
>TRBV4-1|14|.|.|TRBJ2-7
CASSQGPSGYEQYF
TGCGCCAGCAGCCAAGGGCCGTCAGGATACGAGCAGTACTTC
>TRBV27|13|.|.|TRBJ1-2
CASSSTYYDGYTF
TGTGCCAGCAGCTCGACCTATTATGACGGCTACACCTTC
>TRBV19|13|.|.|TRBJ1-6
CASRAEDNSPLHF
TGTGCCAGTAGAGCGGAGGACAATTCACCCCTCCACTTT
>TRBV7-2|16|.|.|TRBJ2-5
CASSLDGSAQSETQYF
TGTGCCAGCAGCCTAGATGGATCTGCCCAGAGTGAGACCCAGTACTTC
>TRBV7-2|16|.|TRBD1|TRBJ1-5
CASSLEGTGYNQPQHF
TGTGCCAGCAGCTTAGAAGGGACAGGGTACAATCAGCCCCAGCATTTT
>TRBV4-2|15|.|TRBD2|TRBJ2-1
CASSQGRGGGNEQFF
TGTGCCAGCAGCCAAGGTCGGGGGGGAGGCAATGAGCAGTTCTTC
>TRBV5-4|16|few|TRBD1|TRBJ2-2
CASSSLGGAGTGELFF
TGTGCCAGCAGCTCCTTAGGGGGCGCGGGCACCGGGGAGCTGTTTTTT
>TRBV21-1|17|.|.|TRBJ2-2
CASSKAYEGGETGELFF
TGTGCCAGCAGCAAAGCTTACGAGGGGGGCGAAACCGGGGAGCTGTTTTTT
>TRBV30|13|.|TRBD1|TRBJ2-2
CAWTGQGYRELFF
TGTGCCTGGACGGGACAGGGGTACCGGGAGCTGTTTTTT
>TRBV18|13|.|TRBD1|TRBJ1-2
CASSWTGFNGYTF
TGTGCCAGCTCATGGACAGGGTTTAATGGCTACACCTTC
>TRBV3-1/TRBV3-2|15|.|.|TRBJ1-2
CASSPLSVPNYGYTF
TGTGCCAGCAGCCCCCTTAGTGTCCCGAACTATGGCTACACCTTC
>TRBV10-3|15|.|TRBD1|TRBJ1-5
CAISEGQGKGQPQHF
TGTGCCATCAGTGAGGGACAGGGCAAGGGACAGCCCCAGCATTTT
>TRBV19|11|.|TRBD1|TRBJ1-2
CASKDRGPVTF
TGTGCCAGTAAGGACAGGGGACCGGTCACCTTC
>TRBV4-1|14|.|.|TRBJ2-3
CASSQVSLTDTQYF
TGCGCCAGCAGCCAAGTTAGTCTCACAGATACGCAGTATTTT
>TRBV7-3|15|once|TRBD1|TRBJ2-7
CASSPSTGLSYEQYF
TGTGCCAGCAGCCCCTCGACAGGGTTATCCTACGAGCAGTACTTC
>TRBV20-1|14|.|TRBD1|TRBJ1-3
CSASRTGDGNTIYF
TGCAGTGCTAGTAGAACAGGGGACGGAAACACCATATATTTT
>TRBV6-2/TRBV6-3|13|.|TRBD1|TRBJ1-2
CASSRPGTGLGTF
TGTGCCAGCAGTCGACCGGGGACAGGCCTGGGGACCTTC
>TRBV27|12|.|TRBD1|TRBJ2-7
CASGDRAHEQYF
TGTGCCAGCGGGGACAGGGCTCATGAGCAGTACTTC
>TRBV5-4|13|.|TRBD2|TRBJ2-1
CASRPGRGFEQFF
TGTGCCAGCAGACCAGGGCGGGGGTTCGAGCAGTTCTTC
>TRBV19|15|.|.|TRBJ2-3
CASSRWGEGTDTQYF
TGTGCCAGTAGTCGGTGGGGGGAAGGTACAGATACGCAGTATTTT
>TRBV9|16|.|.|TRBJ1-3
CASSVDGPDSGNTIYF
TGTGCCAGCAGCGTAGACGGTCCCGACTCTGGAAACACCATATATTTT
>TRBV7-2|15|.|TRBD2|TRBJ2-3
CASSLQAGGTDTQYF
TGTGCCAGCAGCTTACAAGCGGGGGGTACAGATACGCAGTATTTT
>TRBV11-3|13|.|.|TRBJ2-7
CASSLTGWSEQYF
TGTGCCAGCAGCTTAACAGGGTGGAGCGAGCAGTACTTC
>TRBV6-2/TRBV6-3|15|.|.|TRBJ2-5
CASSYRGRGGETQYF
TGTGCCAGCAGTTACCGGGGCAGGGGAGGAGAGACCCAGTACTTC
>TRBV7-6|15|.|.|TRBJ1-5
CASSLGGNSNQPQHF
TGTGCCAGCAGCTTAGGAGGCAATAGCAATCAGCCCCAGCATTTT
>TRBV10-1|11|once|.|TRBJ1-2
CASSGTYGYTF
TGCGCCAGCAGTGGCACCTATGGCTACACCTTC
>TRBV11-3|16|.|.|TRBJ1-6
CASSLVTDSYNSPLHF
TGTGCCAGCAGCTTAGTAACAGATTCCTATAATTCACCCCTCCACTTT
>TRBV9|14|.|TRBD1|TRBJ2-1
CASSSGDRVNEQFF
TGTGCCAGCAGCTCTGGGGACAGGGTCAATGAGCAGTTCTTC
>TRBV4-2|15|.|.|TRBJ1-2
CASRPTNRTVYGYTF
TGTGCCAGCAGACCCACCAATCGGACGGTTTATGGCTACACCTTC
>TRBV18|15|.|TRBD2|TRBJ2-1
CASSGQTSGGNEQFF
TGTGCCAGCTCAGGTCAAACTAGCGGGGGCAATGAGCAGTTCTTC
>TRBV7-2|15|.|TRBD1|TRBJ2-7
CASRPGGTGKDEQYF
TGTGCCAGCAGACCAGGCGGGACAGGGAAAGACGAGCAGTACTTC